The source of this TCR beta chain is a study of blood T cell repertoires in COVID-19. For the study at large: Acute-phase and convalescent COVID-19 samples originated in the United States, Italy and Spain. T cells, B-cell-depleted T cells, or PBMCs supplied cDNA or gDNA.

This CDR3 has 16 residues. The V gene end was trimmed by 4 bases and the J gene end by 0 bases; junction bases not matched to a gene: 7. CDR1 is SGHNT and CDR2 is YYREEE in the germline V gene (reference sequence). How the authors handled the data: Reference gene primer amplification yielded estimated nucleated cell counts. Assay: immunoSEQ multiplex PCR; the TCRdb copy retains only in-frame clones and omits some. That table gives V, J and clone size, and the DNA gave D and trimming. This sample has about 39,000 clones, with 85% to 90% found just once. Material: peripheral blood. This chain joins TRBV5-4 and TRBJ2-1; TRBD2 matches at 7 bases. The TCR comes from a man aged 55 to 69 with acute or convalescent COVID-19. CDR3 region: CASSPTSMSSYNEQFF. CDR3 nucleotides: TGTGCCAGCAGCCCGACTAGCATGAGCTCCTACAATGAGCAGTTCTTC.